These T cell receptor beta chains were read from a single sample in a study of blood T cell repertoires in COVID-19. Profiled with immunoSEQ multiplex PCR; TCRdb holds only in-frame clones, not every one. The sample has some 270,000 clones, roughly 85% seen once. Sequenced material: PBMCs or T cells enriched from blood (not recorded which). These receptors came from a woman in her forties or fifties with acute COVID-19. CDR3s include the opening cysteine and the closing phenylalanine or tryptophan. The D gene is left open where the match is weak. Only part of the rows carry a size: once, few, many, or a class if the clone is expanded.

cdr3_nt,cdr3_aa,clone_size,v_call,d_call,j_call
TGTGCCAGCAGCTCTGCCCCAGGGGGTGAGCAGTTCTTC,CASSSAPGGEQFF,many,TRBV11-2,TRBD1,TRBJ2-1
TGCGCCAGCAGCCAAGGTCGGTTCTCGGGGAGCACTGAAGCTTTCTTT,CASSQGRFSGSTEAFF,.,TRBV4-3,.,TRBJ1-1
TGTGCCAGCAGTTTATCACGGACTGTCTATGGCTACACCTTC,CASSLSRTVYGYTF,.,TRBV27,.,TRBJ1-2
TGTGCCAGCAGTTTCGGGACAGCAAGCACAGATACGCAGTATTTT,CASSFGTASTDTQYF,.,TRBV27,TRBD1,TRBJ2-3
TGTGCCAGCAGCTTAGATGGGTCAGGAAGAGCTTTCTTT,CASSLDGSGRAFF,.,TRBV11-3,.,TRBJ1-1
TGCGCCAGCAGCCCCTCCCGGGACAGGGTGAATCAGCCCCAGCATTTT,CASSPSRDRVNQPQHF,.,TRBV4-3,TRBD1,TRBJ1-5
TGCAGCGTTTTAGGGGGCGGGACTGAAGCTTTCTTT,CSVLGGGTEAFF,.,TRBV29-1,TRBD1,TRBJ1-1
TGTGCCAGCGGGGGTAATGGGGGCCATGAGCAGTTCTTC,CASGGNGGHEQFF,many,TRBV3-1/TRBV3-2,.,TRBJ2-1
TGTGCCAGCCTGGGACAGCGGACCGGCAATCAGCCCCAGCATTTT,CASLGQRTGNQPQHF,.,TRBV28,TRBD1,TRBJ1-5
TGTGCCAGTAGGGGAAGGGGTAATCAGGCCTCGAACACTGAAGCTTTCTTT,CASRGRGNQASNTEAFF,few,TRBV19,.,TRBJ1-1
TGCGCCAGCAGCTTGGCCTGGACAGGGGGACTAAGCTCCTACAATGAGCAGTTCTTC,CASSLAWTGGLSSYNEQFF,.,TRBV5-1,TRBD1,TRBJ2-1
TGTGCCAGCTCATCGACAGGGGGACACTCCTACGAGCAGTACTTC,CASSSTGGHSYEQYF,.,TRBV18,TRBD1,TRBJ2-7
TGCGCCAGCAGCGGACGGACAGATTTAGGCTACACCTTC,CASSGRTDLGYTF,.,TRBV5-1,.,TRBJ1-2
TGTGCCTGGAACGGGGGGGCATCCTACGAGCAGTACTTC,CAWNGGASYEQYF,.,TRBV30,TRBD2,TRBJ2-7
TGTGCCATCAGTGAGTCGCCAGGGTACACTGAAGCTTTCTTT,CAISESPGYTEAFF,.,TRBV10-3,.,TRBJ1-1
TGTGCCAGCAGTTACTCCCCTAACAGGGCCACTCAGTACTTC,CASSYSPNRATQYF,few,TRBV6-2/TRBV6-3,.,TRBJ2-4
TGTGCCAGCAGTTACTCCAGCGACACCGGGGAGCTGTTTTTT,CASSYSSDTGELFF,.,TRBV6-5,.,TRBJ2-2
TGTGCCAGCAGCTTGTACGGGGATAGGGAGACCCAGTACTTC,CASSLYGDRETQYF,.,TRBV5-4,.,TRBJ2-5
TGTGCCAGCAGCCTAACCTCCGGGACAAGCTACGAGCAGTACTTC,CASSLTSGTSYEQYF,.,TRBV7-9,.,TRBJ2-7
TGTGCCAGCAGTTTAAGGACAGGGGGCGCCTTCGAAAAACTGTTTTTT,CASSLRTGGAFEKLFF,.,TRBV27,TRBD1,TRBJ1-4
TGTGCCAGCACACAACTAACTAGCACAGATACGCAGTATTTT,CASTQLTSTDTQYF,.,TRBV6-6,.,TRBJ2-3
TGTGCCAGCAGTTTTGAGGGGGCGTATGGCTACACCTTC,CASSFEGAYGYTF,.,TRBV27,TRBD1,TRBJ1-2
TGCGCCAGCAGCTTGGCACAATCCAGCTCTGGAAACACCATATATTTT,CASSLAQSSSGNTIYF,.,TRBV5-1,.,TRBJ1-3
TGTGCCAGCAGCTTCGAACGGTTGAACGCTGAAGCTTTCTTT,CASSFERLNAEAFF,once,TRBV7-9,.,TRBJ1-1
TGTGCCTGGAGTGTAAGGGGCACGAACACTGAAGCTTTCTTT,CAWSVRGTNTEAFF,.,TRBV30,.,TRBJ1-1
TGCGCCAGCAGCGAAGCGGAGGGGTCCTACGAGCAGTACTTC,CASSEAEGSYEQYF,.,TRBV5-1,.,TRBJ2-7
TGTGCCATCAGTGGACTAGCGGGGGGCGGCGCCGGGGAGCTGTTTTTT,CAISGLAGGGAGELFF,.,TRBV10-3,TRBD2,TRBJ2-2
TGTGCCAGTAGTCCCTCCATCAGGACTGGGGCCAACGTCCTGACTTTC,CASSPSIRTGANVLTF,few,TRBV19,.,TRBJ2-6
TGTGCCAGCCTCGGACTAGCGGGGTTTGAGCAGTACTTC,CASLGLAGFEQYF,.,TRBV2,TRBD2,TRBJ2-7
TGTGCCAGCAGCAAAGAAGGAGGGCTCAGCTACGAGCAGTACTTC,CASSKEGGLSYEQYF,.,TRBV21-1,.,TRBJ2-7
TGTGCCAGCAGCATAACAGGGAATTCACCCCTCCACTTT,CASSITGNSPLHF,.,TRBV28,.,TRBJ1-6
TGTGCCAGTAGTACTCCAACCCACACAGCTAACACTGAAGCTTTCTTT,CASSTPTHTANTEAFF,.,TRBV19,.,TRBJ1-1
TGTGCCAGCAGGCGTGACACCTATTATAATTCACCCCTCCACTTT,CASRRDTYYNSPLHF,.,TRBV7-2,.,TRBJ1-6
TGCAGCGTTGAGTCGGGACAGGATAATGAAAAACTGTTTTTT,CSVESGQDNEKLFF,once,TRBV29-1,TRBD1,TRBJ1-4
TGTGCCAGCAGCAAGACAGAGTTGAACACTGAAGCTTTCTTT,CASSKTELNTEAFF,.,TRBV7-9,.,TRBJ1-1
TGTGCCGGAAAAACAGGGGGCGGCTCTGAGCAGTTCTTC,CAGKTGGGSEQFF,few,TRBV30,TRBD1,TRBJ2-1
TGTGCCAGCAGCGGGTACTATGGCTACACCTTC,CASSGYYGYTF,.,TRBV28,.,TRBJ1-2